This T cell receptor (beta chain) derives from a study of response to subunit inactivated influenza vaccine. The study's findings and limits: The authors suggested that few new T cells are recruited per seasonal influenza vaccination.

This clonotype was seen a few times. Antigen: not known. Looked up from germline, CDR1 is DFQATT and CDR2 is SNEGSKA (reference sequence). The V and J ends lost 6 bases and 6 bases, in that order; junction bases with no gene match: 16. The CDR3 contains 15 residues. TCRdb re-called the RT-PCR reads with MiXCR, one entry per CDR3 protein. This table has about 650,000 distinct CDR3 sequences, 15% to 18% appearing once. This specimen consisted of PBMCs from blood, obtained 11 to 12 days after vaccination. The sequence came from a man over 45 who received an inactivated influenza vaccine. J is TRBJ1-1 and V is TRBV20-1; 7 bases align to TRBD1. This CDR3 reads CSAASGDREGSEAFF. DNA of the CDR3: TGCAGTGCAGCCTCGGGAGACAGGGAGGGATCTGAAGCTTTCTTT.